These 27 T cell receptor beta chains came from one sample sequenced in a study of cytomegalovirus exposure and HLA in healthy donors. 13 Jbeta primers and 60 Vbeta primers were used for the PCR. The repertoire was sequenced with immunoSEQ multiplex PCR; TCRdb's copy has only in-frame clones and lacks some. The table records approximately 210,000 clones, around 79% of them present only once. Sequences were obtained from PBMCs. The receptors shown here come from a male donor in good health and CMV-seropositive.

This clone was seen a single time. The V and J genes are TRBV7-3 and TRBJ2-3; 8 bases line up with TRBD2. Germline V lookup: CDR1 SGHTA, CDR2 FQGTGA. The CDR3 runs 15 residues. Trimming took 3 bases from V and 2 from J; bases not matched to a gene: 4. In DNA form, the CDR3 reads TGTGCCAGCAGCTTTAGCGGGAAGAACACAGATACGCAGTATTTT. This gives the protein CASSFSGKNTDTQYF. Full variable domain (outside the CDR3, taken from reference TRBV7-3 and TRBJ2-3): GAGVSQTPSNKVTEKGKYVELRCDPISGHTALYWYRQSLGQGPEFLIYFQGTGAADDSGLPNDRFFAVRPEGSVSTLKIQRTERGDSAVYLCASSFSGKNTDTQYFGPGTRLTVL.

This clone was detected only once. The gene calls are TRBV19 and TRBJ2-5, with 16 bases matching TRBD2. The CDR3 contains 19 residues. From germline, CDR1 is LNHDA and CDR2 SQIVND (reference sequence). J gave up 4 bases and V 7 bases, and 15 bases lay outside the gene matches. This chain's CDR3 is CASTPRGGTSGGARETQYF. For the CDR3, the DNA is TGTGCCAGTACCCCTAGGGGAGGGACTAGCGGGGGGGCACGAGAGACCCAGTACTTC.

This clone showed up just once. V and J are TRBV19 and TRBJ2-3, with D uncertain. Germline CDR1 reads LNHDA; CDR2 reads SQIVND (reference sequence). The V end was cut by 6 bases, the J end by 0 bases, with 10 bases between. This CDR3 has 14 amino acids. The DNA for the CDR3 is TGTGCCAGTAGCGCTTCTAAAAGCACAGATACGCAGTATTTT. It yields the protein CASSASKSTDTQYF.

This chain joins TRBV2 and TRBJ2-1; TRBD2 matches at 12 bases. This CDR3 region has 15 residues. J lost 4 bases, V lost 6 bases, and 4 bases had no gene match. CDR1 and CDR2 (germline): SNHLY, FYNNEI. CDR3 sequence: CASRRTSGTYNEQFF. The CDR3 DNA is TGTGCCAGCAGAAGGACTAGCGGGACGTACAATGAGCAGTTCTTC.

V usage is TRBV5-1 and J usage is TRBJ2-7, with a possible D match to TRBD2 (5 bases). Looked up from germline, CDR1 is SGHRS and CDR2 is YFSETQ. Between the trimmed V and J ends, which lost 0 bases and 6 bases, there was a span of 13 bases. This CDR3 has 14 residues. CDR3 loop: CASSLDFGVIEQYF. CDR3 sequence (DNA): TGCGCCAGCAGCTTGGATTTCGGGGTAATCGAGCAGTACTTC.

J is TRBJ1-5 and V is TRBV23-1; no firm D call. TRBV23-1 is an ORF for which the function is uncertain. V was clipped by 2 bases and J by 4 bases, with 3 bases between them. CDR3 size: 12 residues. CDR3 protein: CASSQRNQPQHF. The CDR3 DNA reads as TGCGCCAGCAGTCAACGGAATCAGCCCCAGCATTTT.

V and J are TRBV7-7 and TRBJ2-7; weak D call: TRBD2 (6 bases). V lost 5 bases and J lost 5, with 16 bases in between. Germline V gene sequence: CDR1 SSHAT, CDR2 FNYEAQ (reference sequence). The CDR3 length is 14 residues. CDR3 bases: TGTGCCAGCAGCCCCATCCCGGGCGGGGACGAGCAGTACTTC. This codes for CASSPIPGGDEQYF.

The rearrangement links TRBV28 to TRBJ1-3; D is unresolved. Germline-derived CDR1 and CDR2 are MDHEN and SYDVKM. The CDR3 is made up of 14 amino acids. V was pared by 5 bases and J by 4 bases, with 12 bases between. CDR3 DNA: TGTGCCAGCAGTACATCAGGTTCCGGAAACACCATATATTTT. Translating it yields CASSTSGSGNTIYF.

V and J are TRBV7-3 and TRBJ1-3; perhaps TRBD1 as D (5 bases). The CDR3 is 18 residues long. Trimming stripped 1 base from V and 3 bases from J, with 19 bases between. Germline lookup yields CDR1 SGHTA and CDR2 FQGTGA. The chain's CDR3 is CASSLKPPGSSGGNTIYF. CDR3 sequence (DNA): TGTGCCAGCAGCTTAAAGCCCCCAGGGTCGTCTGGTGGAAACACCATATATTTT.

The rearrangement joins TRBV28 to TRBJ2-5; 7 bases align to TRBD2. The V gene's germline CDR1 is MDHEN and CDR2 SYDVKM. The V segment lost 6 bases and the J segment 11 bases; nucleotides outside the gene matches: 12. This CDR3 contains 13 residues. CDR3 residues: CASRYGRAGEQYF. CDR3 DNA: TGTGCCAGCAGGTACGGACGGGCGGGAGAGCAGTACTTC.

About this clone: Other DNA sequences in the same sample also yield this CDR3. The gene calls are TRBV7-2 and TRBJ2-5; D uncertain. Per germline, CDR1 SGHTA and CDR2 FQGNSA. This CDR3 contains 11 residues. V was pared by 5 bases and J by 2 bases, with 3 bases between. The CDR3 DNA sequence: TGTGCCAGCAGCCTACAAGAGACCCAGTACTTC. Translation: CASSLQETQYF.

V usage is TRBV2 and J usage is TRBJ2-1, with 8 bases identical to TRBD2. The CDR3 totals 15 residues. CDR1 and CDR2 (germline): SNHLY, FYNNEI. Losses at the gene ends were 6 bases for V and 6 bases for J; bases not matched to a gene: 10. Here the CDR3 DNA reads TGTGCCAGCAGGCCTGAGGTAGCGGGATCCAATGAGCAGTTCTTC. Amino acid sequence: CASRPEVAGSNEQFF.

The chain couples TRBV29-1 to TRBJ2-1, with 10 positions matching TRBD1. Germline lookup yields CDR1 SQVTM and CDR2 ANQGSEA. V was pared by 7 bases and J by 8 bases, with 8 bases of the junction left unmatched. The CDR3 runs to 13 residues. This CDR3 is CSGGTGAEYEQFF. The CDR3 nucleotides read TGCAGCGGCGGGACAGGGGCGGAGTATGAGCAGTTCTTC.

The gene calls are TRBV4-2 and TRBJ2-2; perhaps TRBD2 as D (6 bases). The CDR3 is 16 amino acids. Trimming took 4 bases from V and 4 from J, leaving 16 bases between them. Germline V gene lookup returns CDR1 LGHNA and CDR2 YNFKEQ. DNA for the CDR3: TGTGCCAGCAGCCCACCGGAGGGCTCGTCCACCGGGGAGCTGTTTTTT. Residues: CASSPPEGSSTGELFF.

The chain combines TRBV2 with TRBJ2-1; possible D gene TRBD2, 5 bases. The length of the CDR3 is 15 residues. Trimming took 4 bases from V and 1 from J, leaving 11 bases between them. Per germline, CDR1 SNHLY and CDR2 FYNNEI. CDR3 residues: CASSAERSSYNEQFF. CDR3 in DNA: TGTGCCAGCAGTGCGGAGCGGTCGTCCTACAATGAGCAGTTCTTC.

With regard to this clone: The same CDR3 arises from other DNA sequences in this sample as well. V and J are TRBV4-3 and TRBJ1-5; D is unresolved. CDR3 size: 13 residues. Germline V gene sequence: CDR1 LGHNA, CDR2 YSLEER. Trimming removed 0 bases from V and 4 bases from J, with 4 bases in between. This chain's CDR3 is CASSQDRNQPQHF. The CDR3 DNA is TGCGCCAGCAGCCAAGATCGGAATCAGCCCCAGCATTTT.

Only a few counts were recorded for this clone. The chain has TRBV5-6 and TRBJ1-2; TRBD1 aligns across 7 bases. Trimming cost V 0 bases and J 7 bases; bases outside gene matches: 9. Germline V lookup: CDR1 SGHDT, CDR2 YYEEEE. The CDR3 consists of 15 residues. Here the CDR3 DNA reads TGTGCCAGCAGCTTGGAGGGTGCAGGGGGACGTGGCTACACCTTC. Residues: CASSLEGAGGRGYTF. Filled out from reference TRBV5-6 and TRBJ1-2, the complete variable domain reads DAGVTQSPTHLIKTRGQQVTLRCSPKSGHDTVSWYQQALGQGPQFIFQYYEEEERQRGNFPDRFSGHQFPNYSSELNVNALLLGDSALYLCASSLEGAGGRGYTFGSGTRLTVV.

The CDR3 loop is CASRPRRESETQYF. CDR3 coding DNA: TGTGCCAGCAGACCCCGGCGGGAGAGCGAGACCCAGTACTTC. V and J are TRBV6-5 and TRBJ2-5, with 7 bases that match TRBD2. The CDR3 length is 14 residues. Looked up from germline, CDR1 is MNHEY and CDR2 is SVGAGI. V shed 6 bases and J 5 bases; nucleotides not matched to a gene: 9.

The sample holds one count of this clone. The chain combines TRBV7-2 with TRBJ2-1; D is perhaps TRBD2 (7 bases). The V and J ends lost 8 bases and 7 bases respectively, with 18 bases between them. The CDR3 covers 14 residues. Per the germline V gene, CDR1 is SGHTA and CDR2 is FQGNSA. CDR3 in DNA: TGTGCCAGCCGGAGGGGGGAGGGAGGGAATGAGCAGTTCTTC. It is translated as CASRRGEGGNEQFF.

V and J are TRBV6-5 and TRBJ1-1, with D perhaps TRBD1 (5 bases). Trimming left V 2 bases short and J 5 bases short, with 15 bases between. Germline CDR1 MNHEY, CDR2 SVGAGI. There are 15 residues in the CDR3. CDR3 in DNA: TGTGCCAGCAGTTACGATGGGGCGCGTGGGACTGAAGCTTTCTTT. Translating it yields CASSYDGARGTEAFF.

The CDR3 DNA follows: TGCGCCAGCAGCCCTCCGGGCGGGGGGCGGGAGACCCAGTACTTC. Residues: CASSPPGGGRETQYF. The V and J genes are TRBV4-1 and TRBJ2-5; the match to TRBD2 covers 8 bases. Germline V gene data show CDR1 as MGHRA and CDR2 as YSYEKL. V shed 4 bases and J 5 bases; nucleotides not matched to a gene: 9. The CDR3 is 15 amino acids.

The V gene is TRBV4-1, the J gene TRBJ1-3; unclear D gene. The CDR3 has 13 amino acids. V dropped 1 base and J dropped 8 bases, with 9 bases sitting between them. Per the germline V gene, CDR1 is MGHRA and CDR2 is YSYEKL. CDR3 protein: CASSQGRGDTIYF. The CDR3 nucleotides are TGCGCCAGCAGCCAAGGCCGCGGGGACACCATATATTTT.

In this sample, this clone turned up a few times. This sequence joins TRBV5-4 and TRBJ2-5; TRBD2 matches at 13 bases. The CDR3 has 18 amino acids. Germline values: CDR1 SGHNT, CDR2 YYREEE (reference sequence). Trimming at V came to 2 bases and at J to 2 bases, leaving 9 bases not matched to a gene. Here the CDR3 reads CASSFRLAGGALQETQYF. The CDR3 region has the DNA TGTGCCAGCAGCTTCCGACTAGCGGGGGGCGCTCTACAAGAGACCCAGTACTTC.

This chain joins TRBV18 and TRBJ1-2; 12 nucleotides match TRBD1. Losses at the gene ends were 3 bases for V and 7 bases for J; bases not matched to a gene: 6. Per germline, CDR1 KGHSH and CDR2 LQKENI. There are 15 residues in the CDR3. The CDR3 coding sequence is TGTGCCAGCTCACCCGGGGACAGGGGGCGAAGTGGCTACACCTTC. As protein: CASSPGDRGRSGYTF.

There are a few counts of this clone. The rearrangement joins TRBV18 to TRBJ1-1, with 7 nucleotides matching TRBD1. V trimming: 5 bases; J trimming: 3 bases; junction bases outside the gene matches: 12. CDR3 length: 16 amino acids. Germline assignment: CDR1 KGHSH and CDR2 LQKENI. CDR3 sequence reads: CASSRRSGTEYTEAFF. The DNA of the CDR3 is TGTGCCAGCTCAAGACGATCCGGGACAGAGTACACTGAAGCTTTCTTT. Full variable domain (rest looked up from reference TRBV18 and TRBJ1-1): NAGVMQNPRHLVRRRGQEARLRCSPMKGHSHVYWYRQLPEEGLKFMVYLQKENIIDESGMPKERFSAEFPKEGPSILRIQQVVRGDSAAYFCASSRRSGTEYTEAFFGQGTRLTVV.

The chain uses TRBV19 and TRBJ2-3; tentative D call: TRBD2 (6 bases). The CDR3 has 16 residues. Looked up from germline, CDR1 is LNHDA and CDR2 is SQIVND (reference sequence). V shed 3 bases and J shed 4 bases, with 17 bases lying between them. CDR3 DNA: TGTGCCAGTAGTATGGACCCCCGGGAGTGGCCAGATACGCAGTATTTT. Encoded protein: CASSMDPREWPDTQYF.

V and J are TRBV5-1 and TRBJ1-4; no clear D. The CDR3 contains 16 residues. Trimming shortened V by 0 bases and J by 7 bases, and 16 bases separated the two germline ends. Germline lookup yields CDR1 SGHRS and CDR2 YFSETQ. The CDR3 nucleotides read TGCGCCAGCAGCTTGGGACCCGAGGGCAAGGGTGAAAAACTGTTTTTT. This sequence encodes CASSLGPEGKGEKLFF.